These 4 T cell receptor beta chains were all obtained from the same sample, sequenced in a study of blood T cell repertoires in COVID-19. Profiled with immunoSEQ multiplex PCR; TCRdb holds only in-frame clones, not every one. Of approximately 69,000 clones listed, 70% to 90% are singletons. The sequencing input was peripheral blood. These receptors all stem from a woman of 80 years or more with acute or convalescent COVID-19.

CDR3 loop: CASSGAGGYNEQFF. In DNA form, the CDR3 reads TGTGCCAGCAGCGGAGCGGGGGGTTACAATGAGCAGTTCTTC. The chain is built from TRBV6-1 and TRBJ2-1; 9 bases align to TRBD2. The germline CDR1 and CDR2 sequences are MNHNS and SASEGT. CDR3 size: 14 residues. The V segment lost 6 bases and the J segment 4 bases; nucleotides outside the gene matches: 4.

J is TRBJ2-2 and V is TRBV18; 8 bases are shared with TRBD2. CDR1 KGHSH and CDR2 LQKENI come from the germline V gene. The trim removed 4 bases at V and 6 bases at J, leaving 7 bases unmatched. The CDR3 has 15 residues. CDR3 sequence (DNA): TGTGCCAGCTCACAAGCGGGAGAAGGGGCCGGGGAGCTGTTTTTT. It codes for CASSQAGEGAGELFF. Full variable domain (remainder filled in from reference TRBV18 and TRBJ2-2): NAGVMQNPRHLVRRRGQEARLRCSPMKGHSHVYWYRQLPEEGLKFMVYLQKENIIDESGMPKERFSAEFPKEGPSILRIQQVVRGDSAAYFCASSQAGEGAGELFFGEGSRLTVL.

The chain couples TRBV11-2 to TRBJ1-4; weak D call: TRBD1 (6 bases). CDR3 length: 15 residues. Trimming took 5 bases from V and 8 from J, leaving 18 bases between them. Germline lookup yields CDR1 SGHAT and CDR2 FQNNGV. CDR3 sequence reads: CASSLDSQGNEKLFF. CDR3 DNA: TGTGCCAGCAGCCTCGACAGCCAGGGGAACGAAAAACTGTTTTTT.

The V gene is TRBV11-2, the J gene TRBJ2-3; D might be TRBD1 (6 bases). The CDR3 is 15 residues long. Per germline, CDR1 SGHAT and CDR2 FQNNGV. The V and J ends lost 5 bases and 1 base respectively, with 13 bases between them. DNA of the CDR3: TGTGCCAGCAGCCTACAGGGTAAGGGCACAGATACGCAGTATTTT. Its protein is CASSLQGKGTDTQYF.